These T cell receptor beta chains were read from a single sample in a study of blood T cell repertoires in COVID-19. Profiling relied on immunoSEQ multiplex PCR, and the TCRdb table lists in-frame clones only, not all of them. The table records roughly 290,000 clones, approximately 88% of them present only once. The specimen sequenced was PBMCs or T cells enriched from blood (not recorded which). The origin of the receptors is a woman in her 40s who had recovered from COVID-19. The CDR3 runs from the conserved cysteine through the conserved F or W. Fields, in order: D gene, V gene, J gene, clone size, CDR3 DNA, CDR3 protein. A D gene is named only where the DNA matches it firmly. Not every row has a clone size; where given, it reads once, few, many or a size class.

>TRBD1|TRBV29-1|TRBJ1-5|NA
TGCAGCGTTGAAGATTGCACAGGGGGAAGCAATCAGCCCCAGCATTTT
CSVEDCTGGSNQPQHF
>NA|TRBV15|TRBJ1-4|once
TGTGCCACCAGCAGAGCGTCGGGGAGGCTTTATGAAAAACTGTTTTTT
CATSRASGRLYEKLFF
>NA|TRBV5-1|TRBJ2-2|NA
TGCGCCAGCAGCTTGGCGGCGGGGGCCTACACCGGGGAGCTGTTTTTT
CASSLAAGAYTGELFF
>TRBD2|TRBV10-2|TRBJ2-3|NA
TGCGCCAGCAGTGCCCAAAGCGGGGGGGTGGCAGATACGCAGTATTTT
CASSAQSGGVADTQYF
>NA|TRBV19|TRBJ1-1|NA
TGTGCCAGTAGTATACCTAGGGGCCTAAACACTGAAGCTTTCTTT
CASSIPRGLNTEAFF
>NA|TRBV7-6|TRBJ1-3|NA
TGTGCCAGCAGCCATAGTAGATTATCTGGAAACACCATATATTTT
CASSHSRLSGNTIYF
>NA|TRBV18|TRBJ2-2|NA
TGTGCCAGCTCACCACGAGGGCGCACCGGGGAGCTGTTTTTT
CASSPRGRTGELFF
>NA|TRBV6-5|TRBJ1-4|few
TGTGCCAGCAGACCCCAGGGATCCCGTAATGAAAAACTGTTTTTT
CASRPQGSRNEKLFF
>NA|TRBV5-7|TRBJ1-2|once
TGTGCCAGCAGCTTGATCCGGGAGTTAAACCTCCATCATAACTATGGCTACACCTTC
CASSLIRELNLHHNYGYTF
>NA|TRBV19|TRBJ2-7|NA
TGTGCCAGTAGTATCGCGCAGGGGTCCTACGAGCAGTACTTC
CASSIAQGSYEQYF
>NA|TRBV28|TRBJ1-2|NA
TGTGCCAGCAGTTTCGTAGGGCCAAAGGGGGGGCCCTTGATCTACTATGGCTACACCTTC
CASSFVGPKGGPLIYYGYTF
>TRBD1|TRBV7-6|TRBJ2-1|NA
TGTGCCAGCAGCTTGACAGGGGGCTATGGGAATGAGCAGTTCTTC
CASSLTGGYGNEQFF
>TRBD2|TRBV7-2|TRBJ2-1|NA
TGTGCCAGCAGCCCGGGACTAGCGGGAGGAGATGAGCAGTTCTTC
CASSPGLAGGDEQFF
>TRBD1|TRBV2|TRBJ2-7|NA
TGTGCCACCGCAGGGGGTTTGGACGAGCAGTACTTC
CATAGGLDEQYF
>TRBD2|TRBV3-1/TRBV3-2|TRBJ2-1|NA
TGTGCCAGCAGCCTACTAGCGATCAATGAGCAGTTCTTC
CASSLLAINEQFF
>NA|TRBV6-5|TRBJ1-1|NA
TGTGCCAGCAGTTATGGGGCACACACTGAAGCTTTCTTT
CASSYGAHTEAFF
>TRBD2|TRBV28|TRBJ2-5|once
TGTGCCAGCAGTTATGGGACTAGCGGGGGACAAGAGACCCAGTACTTC
CASSYGTSGGQETQYF
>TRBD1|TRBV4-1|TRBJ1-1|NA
TGCGCCAGCAGCCAAAAGGACAGGGACATGAACACTGAAGCTTTCTTT
CASSQKDRDMNTEAFF
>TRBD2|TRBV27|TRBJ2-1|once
TGTGCCAGCCGGACTAGCGGGAGGACATCCTACTACAATGAGCAGTTCTTC
CASRTSGRTSYYNEQFF
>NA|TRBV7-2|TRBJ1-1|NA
TGTGCCAGCAGCCCCGCAGGGGTGCACACTGAAGCTTTCTTT
CASSPAGVHTEAFF
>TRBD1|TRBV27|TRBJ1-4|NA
TGTGCCAGCAGTTTTTCAGGGGGTAGTGAAAAACTGTTTTTT
CASSFSGGSEKLFF
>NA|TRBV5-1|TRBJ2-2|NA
TGCGCCAGCAGTGCACAGGCTTACACCGGGGAGCTGTTTTTT
CASSAQAYTGELFF
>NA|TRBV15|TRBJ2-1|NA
TGTGCCACCAGCGGTAGCACACAGGGCTACAATGAGCAGTTCTTC
CATSGSTQGYNEQFF
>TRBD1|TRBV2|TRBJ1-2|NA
TGTGCCAGCAGTTCGGACAGGGACAATGGCTACACCTTC
CASSSDRDNGYTF